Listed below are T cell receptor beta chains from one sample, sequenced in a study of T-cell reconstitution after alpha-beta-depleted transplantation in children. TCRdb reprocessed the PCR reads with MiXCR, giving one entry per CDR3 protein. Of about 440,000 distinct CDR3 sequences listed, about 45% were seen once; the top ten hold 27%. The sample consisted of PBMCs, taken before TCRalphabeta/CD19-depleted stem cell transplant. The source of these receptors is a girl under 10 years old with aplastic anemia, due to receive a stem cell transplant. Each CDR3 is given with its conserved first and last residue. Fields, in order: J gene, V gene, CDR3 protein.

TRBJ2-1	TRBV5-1	CASSIDSGTLNEQFF
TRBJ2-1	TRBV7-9	CASSLGTGRRHNEQFF
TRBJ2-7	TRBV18	CASSLTSLAGGPYEQYF
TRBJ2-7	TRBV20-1	CSARDIGYEQYF
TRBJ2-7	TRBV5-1	CASSLVGGEPWREQYF
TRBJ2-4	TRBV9	CASSVDSGLAKNIQYF
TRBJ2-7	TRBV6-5	CASSYSRTGVSYEQYF
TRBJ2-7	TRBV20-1	CSARGLNAYEQYF
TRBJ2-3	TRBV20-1	CSSNPLTDTQYF
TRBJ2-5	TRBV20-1	CSAAFGTGYQETQYF
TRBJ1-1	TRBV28	CASMPGGGTEAFF
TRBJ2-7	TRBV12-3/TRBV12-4	CASPPGQGNEQYF
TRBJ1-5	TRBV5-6	CASSLVRDSNQPQHF
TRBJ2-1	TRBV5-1	CASSLGTSGYNEQFF
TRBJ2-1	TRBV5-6	CASSSGTSGGLVNEQFF
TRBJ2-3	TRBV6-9	CASRGGFKKYTDTQYF
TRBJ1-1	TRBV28	CASSPTQTEAFF
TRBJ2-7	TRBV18	CASSPVGAYEQYF
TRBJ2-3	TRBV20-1	CSARPTFRTSRDTQYF
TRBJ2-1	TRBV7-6	CASSLNFDNEQFF
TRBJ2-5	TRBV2	CASSGLSGTQYF
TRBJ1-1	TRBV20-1	CSARGRGSRAGEAFF
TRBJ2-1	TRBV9	CASSVAGLGLDEQFF
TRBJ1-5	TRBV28	CASMSNQPQHF
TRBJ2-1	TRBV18	CASSPGEGNEQFF
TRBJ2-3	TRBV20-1	CSALKAGGISTDTQYF
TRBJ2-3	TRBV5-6	CASSSTFNVGRTQYF
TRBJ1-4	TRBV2	CASTRRGRTTNEKLFF
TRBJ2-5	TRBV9	CASSVGVGGETQYF
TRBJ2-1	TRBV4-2	CASSQDLSGSKFF
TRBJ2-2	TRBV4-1	CASSQAGQYTGELFF
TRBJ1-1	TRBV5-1	CASSLGQTGGAEAFF
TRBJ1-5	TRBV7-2	CASSLEGFVQPQHF